Below are 15 T cell receptor beta chains sequenced from a single sample in a study of shared clonotypes between healthy human individuals. CD45RO-negative cells were positively selected for CCR7, leaving out terminally differentiated effector memory CD45RA+ cells. Here immunoSEQ multiplex PCR was the method, and the copy in TCRdb shows in-frame clones only, minus some. The sample consists of 630,000 or so clones, nearly 98% of them appearing once. Sequencing was carried out using naive CD8+ T cells sorted from blood. The origin of the receptors is a man in his thirties or forties in good health.

The chain carries TRBV27 and TRBJ2-7, with D possibly being TRBD2 (5 bases). This CDR3 has 16 amino acids. V lost 4 bases and J 4 bases, leaving 20 bases between the germline ends. Germline CDR1 is MNHEY and CDR2 is SMNVEV (reference sequence). The CDR3: CASSSLGLAADYEQYF. The CDR3 nucleotides read TGTGCCAGCAGTTCCCTCGGACTTGCCGCCGATTACGAGCAGTACTTC.

This sequence joins TRBV5-1 and TRBJ2-7; no clear D. The CDR3 covers 14 residues. The germline V gene has CDR1 SGHRS and CDR2 YFSETQ. V was cut by 0 bases and J by 5 bases, with 12 bases left in between. The CDR3 here is CASSLGPDVDEQYF. The CDR3 region has the DNA TGCGCCAGCAGCTTGGGGCCAGATGTAGACGAGCAGTACTTC.

The CDR3: CASRKPGHQYNEQFF. CDR3 coding DNA: TGTGCCAGCAGGAAACCGGGACATCAATACAATGAGCAGTTCTTC. The chain recombines TRBV11-2 with TRBJ2-1, with D possibly being TRBD1 (6 bases). Looked up from germline, CDR1 is SGHAT and CDR2 is FQNNGV. V lost 6 bases and J lost 4, with 16 bases in between. CDR3 size: 15 residues.

The chain links TRBV6-1 to TRBJ2-5; D ambiguous. This CDR3 has 14 residues. V was pared by 8 bases and J by 2 bases, with 15 bases between. Germline values: CDR1 MNHNS, CDR2 SASEGT. In DNA, the CDR3 is TGTGCCAGCTTGCGGACCAACGCTCAAGAGACCCAGTACTTC. It yields the protein CASLRTNAQETQYF.

The chain couples TRBV27 to TRBJ2-7; TRBD2 matches 14 bases. This CDR3 contains 17 residues. Germline values: CDR1 MNHEY, CDR2 SMNVEV (reference sequence). Losses at the gene ends were 3 bases for V and 2 bases for J; bases not matched to a gene: 6. In DNA, the CDR3 is TGTGCCAGCAGTTTGGGACTAGCGGGAGCCGAAACCTACGAGCAGTACTTC. Protein product: CASSLGLAGAETYEQYF.

V usage is TRBV7-9 and J usage is TRBJ2-7, with 8 bases that match TRBD1. The CDR3 runs to 14 residues. J gave up 2 bases and V 4 bases, and 4 bases lay outside the gene matches. Germline V gene lookup returns CDR1 SEHNR and CDR2 FQNEAQ (reference sequence). The CDR3 region has the DNA TGTGCCAGCAGCTCCGGACAGGGTGCCTACGAGCAGTACTTC. It yields the protein CASSSGQGAYEQYF.

The rearrangement links TRBV6-1 to TRBJ1-2; D not certain. This CDR3 region has 13 residues. The germline CDR1 and CDR2 sequences are MNHNS and SASEGT. V dropped 2 bases and J dropped 8 bases, with 12 bases sitting between them. The CDR3, as DNA: TGTGCCAGCAGTGAACGGGTAGAGGAGGGCTACACCTTC. Amino acids: CASSERVEEGYTF.

The chain couples TRBV11-2 to TRBJ1-5; 11 bases match TRBD1. The CDR3 runs to 17 residues. J gave up 3 bases and V 5 bases, and 9 bases lay outside the gene matches. The germline V gene encodes CDR1 SGHAT and CDR2 FQNNGV. In DNA form, the CDR3 reads TGTGCCAGCAGCCTCGGACAGGGGGCTGTTCACAATCAGCCCCAGCATTTT. Encoded protein: CASSLGQGAVHNQPQHF.

V is TRBV28 and J is TRBJ2-1, with 10 bases aligning to TRBD1. This CDR3 has 17 amino acids. Germline CDR1 and CDR2: MDHEN and SYDVKM. V lost 6 bases to trimming and J lost 0 bases; unmatched junction nucleotides: 8. The CDR3 region has the DNA TGTGCCAGCAGACCACGGGACAGGGGACTCTCCTACAATGAGCAGTTCTTC. Its protein product is CASRPRDRGLSYNEQFF.

The rearrangement joins TRBV29-1 to TRBJ2-6; 8 nucleotides agree with TRBD1. Trimming removed 6 bases from V and 0 bases from J; junction bases left unmatched: 10. Germline values: CDR1 SQVTM, CDR2 ANQGSEA. The CDR3 has 17 amino acids. The DNA for the CDR3 is TGCAGCGTCCTGGACAGGGAAAGAACCTCTGGGGCCAACGTCCTGACTTTC. Residues: CSVLDRERTSGANVLTF.

The V gene is TRBV14, the J gene TRBJ2-3; 7 positions agree with TRBD2. This CDR3 is built from 18 residues. The junction had 15 bases not matched to a gene; V was cut back by 2 bases and J by 4 bases. The germline V gene has CDR1 SGHDN and CDR2 FVKESK. The DNA for the CDR3 is TGTGCCAGCAGCCAAAGAACGTGGGCTAGCGGCCTCGCAGATACGCAGTATTTT. This codes for CASSQRTWASGLADTQYF.

This chain uses TRBV27 with TRBJ2-5; no clear D gene. Germline V gene lookup returns CDR1 MNHEY and CDR2 SMNVEV (reference sequence). The germline V and J ends were trimmed by 8 bases and 2 bases, with 15 bases remaining between them. This CDR3 has 14 amino acids. The CDR3 bases are TGTGCCAGCTCTCGTTCCCTACCTCAAGAGACCCAGTACTTC. This gives the protein CASSRSLPQETQYF.

The chain combines TRBV5-5 with TRBJ1-4; D call uncertain. CDR3 size: 17 residues. V was trimmed by 0 bases and J by 0 bases, leaving 12 bases between them. The germline V gene has CDR1 SGHKS and CDR2 YYEKEE (reference sequence). CDR3 protein: CASSLEGQLATNEKLFF. CDR3 sequence (DNA): TGTGCCAGCAGCTTGGAGGGCCAGCTTGCAACTAATGAAAAACTGTTTTTT.

V gene TRBV29-1 combines with J gene TRBJ2-1; 7 bases are shared with TRBD2. The CDR3 totals 15 residues. Germline CDR1 reads SQVTM; CDR2 reads ANQGSEA. The V and J ends lost 3 bases and 7 bases, in that order; junction bases with no gene match: 12. The CDR3 region is CSVESRLAEGNEQFF. In nucleotides, the CDR3 is TGCAGCGTTGAGAGCCGGCTAGCGGAGGGGAATGAGCAGTTCTTC.

This CDR3 is CAIRGPLSSDNEQFF. CDR3 nucleotide sequence: TGTGCCATCAGGGGCCCTTTAAGCTCGGACAATGAGCAGTTCTTC. V and J are TRBV10-3 and TRBJ2-1; D not resolved. Germline assignment: CDR1 ENHRY and CDR2 SYGVKD. V was pared by 6 bases and J by 5 bases, with 17 bases between. There are 15 residues in the CDR3.